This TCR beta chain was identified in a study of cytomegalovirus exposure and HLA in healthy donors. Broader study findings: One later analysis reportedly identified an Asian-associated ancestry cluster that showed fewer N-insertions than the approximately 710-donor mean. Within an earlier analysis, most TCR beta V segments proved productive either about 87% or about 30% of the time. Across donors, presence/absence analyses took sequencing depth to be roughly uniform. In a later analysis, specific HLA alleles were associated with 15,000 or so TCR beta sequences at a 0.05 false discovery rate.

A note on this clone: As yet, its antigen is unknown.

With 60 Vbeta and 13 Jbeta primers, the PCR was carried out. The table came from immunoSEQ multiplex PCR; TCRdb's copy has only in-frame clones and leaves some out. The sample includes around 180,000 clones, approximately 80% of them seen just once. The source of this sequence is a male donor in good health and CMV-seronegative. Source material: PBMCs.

The CDR3, as DNA: TGTGCCAGCTCACCGGCAGGGGGTCCTCAAGAGACCCAGTACTTC. It is translated as CASSPAGGPQETQYF. The V call is TRBV18, the J call TRBJ2-5; the match to TRBD1 covers 7 bases. V trimming: 3 bases; J trimming: 2 bases; junction bases outside the gene matches: 6. This CDR3 region has 15 residues. Germline assignment: CDR1 KGHSH and CDR2 LQKENI. Together with reference TRBV18 and TRBJ2-5, the CDR3 gives the full variable domain: NAGVMQNPRHLVRRRGQEARLRCSPMKGHSHVYWYRQLPEEGLKFMVYLQKENIIDESGMPKERFSAEFPKEGPSILRIQQVVRGDSAAYFCASSPAGGPQETQYFGPGTRLLVL.